This T cell receptor (beta chain) originates from a study of blood T cell repertoires in COVID-19. This CDR3 has 14 amino acids. Germline V CDR1 and CDR2: SGHRS, YFSETQ. Trimming cost V 1 base and J 1 base, with 9 bases left between them. Repertoires were generated with immunoSEQ multiplex PCR, while TCRdb's copy carries only in-frame clones and drops some. The sample yields 250,000 to 400,000 clones, roughly 90% seen once. Sequencing was done on a sample of peripheral blood. This TCR derives from a woman aged 25-40 years with COVID-19, enrolled during active disease. V and J are TRBV5-1 and TRBJ2-7, with D possibly matching TRBD1 (6 bases). CDR3: CASSLSQGSYEQYF. The CDR3 DNA reads TGCGCCAGCAGCTTGTCTCAGGGGTCCTACGAGCAGTACTTC. The full variable domain, rest sourced from reference TRBV5-1 and TRBJ2-7, is KAGVTQTPRYLIKTRGQQVTLSCSPISGHRSVSWYQQTPGQGLQFLFEYFSETQRNKGNFPGRFSGRQFSNSRSEMNVSTLELGDSALYLCASSLSQGSYEQYFGPGTRLTVT.